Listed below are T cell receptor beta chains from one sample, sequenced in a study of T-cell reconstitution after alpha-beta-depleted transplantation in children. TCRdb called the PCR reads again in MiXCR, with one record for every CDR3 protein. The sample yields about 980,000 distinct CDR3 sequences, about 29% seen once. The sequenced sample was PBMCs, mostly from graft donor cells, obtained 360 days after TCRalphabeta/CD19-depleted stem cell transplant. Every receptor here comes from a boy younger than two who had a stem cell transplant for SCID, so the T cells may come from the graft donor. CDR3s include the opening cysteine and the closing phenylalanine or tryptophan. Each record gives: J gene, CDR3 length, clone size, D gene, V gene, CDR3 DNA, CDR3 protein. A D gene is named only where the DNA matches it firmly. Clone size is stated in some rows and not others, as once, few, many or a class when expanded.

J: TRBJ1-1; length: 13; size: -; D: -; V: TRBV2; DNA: TGTGCCAGCAGTGTGCGGGCGGCCACTGAAGCTTTCTTT; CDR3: CASSVRAATEAFF
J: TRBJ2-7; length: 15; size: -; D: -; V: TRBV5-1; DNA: TGCGCCAGCACGTCAACACCAGACTTCTACTACGAGCAGTACTTC; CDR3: CASTSTPDFYYEQYF
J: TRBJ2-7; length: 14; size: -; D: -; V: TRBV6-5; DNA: TGTGCCAGCAGTTATGGAGGGGGAGGCGGCGAGCAGTACTTC; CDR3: CASSYGGGGGEQYF
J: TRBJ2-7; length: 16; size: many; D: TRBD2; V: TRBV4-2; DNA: TGTGCCAGCAGCCAAGACTGGCTAGCGGACTCCTACGAGCAGTACTTC; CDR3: CASSQDWLADSYEQYF
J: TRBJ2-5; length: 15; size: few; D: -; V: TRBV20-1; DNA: TGCAGTGCTAGAGATTCACCCCGGGCCTCAGAGACCCAGTACTTC; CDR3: CSARDSPRASETQYF
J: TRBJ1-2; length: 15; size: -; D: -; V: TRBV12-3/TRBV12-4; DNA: TGTGCCAGCAGTTTCGGCCAGACCTCTAACTATGGCTACACCTTC; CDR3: CASSFGQTSNYGYTF
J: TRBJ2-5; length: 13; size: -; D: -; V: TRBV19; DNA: TGTGCCAGTAGTATTGGGACCCAAGAGACCCAGTACTTC; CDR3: CASSIGTQETQYF
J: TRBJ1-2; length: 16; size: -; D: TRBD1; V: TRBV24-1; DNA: TGTGCCACCAGCCCGGGACAGGGACTTTGGGGTGATGGCTACACCTTC; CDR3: CATSPGQGLWGDGYTF
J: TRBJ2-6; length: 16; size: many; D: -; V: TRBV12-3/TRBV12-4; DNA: TGTGCCAGCAGTTCCGGACAGCCCTCTGGGGCCAACGTCCTGACTTTC; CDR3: CASSSGQPSGANVLTF
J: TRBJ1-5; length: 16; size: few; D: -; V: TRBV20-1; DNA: TGCAGTGCTAGAGGAGGATCCCCGATTGGTAATCAGCCCCAGCATTTT; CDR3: CSARGGSPIGNQPQHF
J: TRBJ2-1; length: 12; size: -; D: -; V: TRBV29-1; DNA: TGCAGCGTTGAGGTGTCTCGGTATGAGCAGTTCTTC; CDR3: CSVEVSRYEQFF
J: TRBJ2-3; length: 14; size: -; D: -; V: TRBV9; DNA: TGTGCCAGCAGCGTCCGGCCTCAGACAGATACGCAGTATTTT; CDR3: CASSVRPQTDTQYF
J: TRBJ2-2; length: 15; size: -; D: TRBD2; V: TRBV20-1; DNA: TGCAGTGCTAGAGATCGACAGCGGGGGACCGGGGAGCTGTTTTTT; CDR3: CSARDRQRGTGELFF
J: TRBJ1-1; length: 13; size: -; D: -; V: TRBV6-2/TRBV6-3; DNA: TGTGCCAGCAGTTATCGGGCCCCTGCGGAAGCTTTCTTT; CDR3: CASSYRAPAEAFF
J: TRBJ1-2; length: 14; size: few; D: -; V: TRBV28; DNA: TGTGCCAGCAGTTTATTTAACGGACCCTATGGCTACACCTTC; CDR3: CASSLFNGPYGYTF
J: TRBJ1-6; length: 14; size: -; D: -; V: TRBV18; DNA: TGTGCCAGCTCACCAGGACTGTCTAATTCACCCCTCCACTTT; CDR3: CASSPGLSNSPLHF
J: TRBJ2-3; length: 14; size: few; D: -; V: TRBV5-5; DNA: TGTGCCAGCAGCTTTCCCGGGTTCACAGATACGCAGTATTTT; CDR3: CASSFPGFTDTQYF
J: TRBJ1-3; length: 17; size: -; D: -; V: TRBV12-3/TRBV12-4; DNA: TGTGCCAGCAGTCCCCCTCCCGGGACATACACTGGAAACACCATATATTTT; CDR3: CASSPPPGTYTGNTIYF
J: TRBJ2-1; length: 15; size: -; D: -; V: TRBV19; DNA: TGTGCCAGTAGTATGGAAGGGACCGCCTACAATGAGCAGTTCTTC; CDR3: CASSMEGTAYNEQFF
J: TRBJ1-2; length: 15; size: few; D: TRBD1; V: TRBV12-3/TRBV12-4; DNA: TGTGCCAGCAGTTTAGCGCGCCAGGGGGAATATGGCTACACCTTC; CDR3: CASSLARQGEYGYTF
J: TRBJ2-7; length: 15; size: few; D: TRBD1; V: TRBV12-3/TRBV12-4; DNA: TGTGCCAGCAGCTTGCGGACAGGGGGAACCTACGAGCAGTACTTC; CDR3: CASSLRTGGTYEQYF
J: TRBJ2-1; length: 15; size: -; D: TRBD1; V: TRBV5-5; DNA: TGTGCCAGCAGCTGGACAGGGAATACCTACAATGAGCAGTTCTTC; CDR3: CASSWTGNTYNEQFF
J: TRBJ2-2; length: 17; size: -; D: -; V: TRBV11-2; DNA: TGTGCCAGCAGAATCACGAGAGGGGGCGCGGGGACCGGGGAGCTGTTTTTT; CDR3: CASRITRGGAGTGELFF
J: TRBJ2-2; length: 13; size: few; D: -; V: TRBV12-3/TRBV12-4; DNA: TGTGCCAGCAGCCCTCTGACAGGGAGGGAGGTGTTTTTT; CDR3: CASSPLTGREVFF
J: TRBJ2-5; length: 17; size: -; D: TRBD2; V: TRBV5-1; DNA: TGCGCCAGCAGCCCGGGACTAGCGGGGGGTTACCAAGAGACCCAGTACTTC; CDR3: CASSPGLAGGYQETQYF
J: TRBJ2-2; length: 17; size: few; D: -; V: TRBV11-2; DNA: TGTGCCAGCAGCTTCCCTGAGCAGGAATCGAACACCGGGGAGCTGTTTTTT; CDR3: CASSFPEQESNTGELFF
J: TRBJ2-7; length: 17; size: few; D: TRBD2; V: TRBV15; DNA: TGTGCCACCAGCAGACAAACCGGGGGAGGGCGAGGGTACGAGCAGTACTTC; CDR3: CATSRQTGGGRGYEQYF